This TCR beta chain was found in a study of shared clonotypes between healthy human individuals. Study-wide context: Two female and a few male donors aged 18 to 49 were enrolled.

The V gene lost 6 bases and the J gene lost 5 bases, with 17 bases spanning the gap. The CDR3 consists of 14 residues. Germline CDR1 SGHNT, CDR2 YYREEE (reference sequence). The deep-level immunoSEQ assay was used. For each subset, genomic DNA was distributed in equal portions over several immunoSEQ plates. Authors' data handling: Junction-only immunoSEQ sequences carried no quality scores, so filtering differed. Clones were read by immunoSEQ multiplex PCR, and TCRdb kept only the in-frame ones, dropping some. That table furnishes V, J and clone size, whereas the DNA furnished D and trimming. The sample lists 1.5 million to 2.5 million clones; roughly 94% were seen once. Positive CCR7 selection of CD45RO-negative cells yielded the naive CD8 cells, and terminally differentiated effector memory CD45RA+ cells were excluded.

This receptor was taken from a man aged 18 to 30 in good health. Sample: naive CD8+ T cells sorted from blood. The genes are TRBV5-4 and TRBJ2-5; D might be TRBD1 (6 bases). The CDR3 region is CASTLRGGMETQYF. The CDR3 DNA reads as TGTGCCAGCACCCTCAGGGGTGGGATGGAGACCCAGTACTTC.